The rows below give T cell receptor beta chains drawn from one sample of a study of Graves' ophthalmopathy and Graves' hyperthyroidism. TCRdb fed the multiplex PCR reads into MiXCR, producing one record per CDR3 protein. The table has 210,000 or so distinct CDR3 sequences, 25% to 30% seen once. The sample was peripheral blood. The source of these receptors is a man aged 50 to 60 with Graves' ophthalmopathy. CDR3s include the opening cysteine and the closing phenylalanine or tryptophan. The D gene is left open where the match is weak. Clone size is not always given. Where it is, it says once, few, many or a class for expanded clones.

clone size: many
V gene: TRBV6-5
D gene: .
J gene: TRBJ2-5
CDR3 DNA: TGTGCCAGCAGTTACTCGAACGACAGAGAAGAGACCCAGTACTTC
CDR3 protein: CASSYSNDREETQYF

clone size: medium-sized
V gene: TRBV5-1
D gene: .
J gene: TRBJ2-7
CDR3 DNA: TGTGCCAGCAGTGGATCCTACGAGCAGTACTTC
CDR3 protein: CASSGSYEQYF

clone size: many
V gene: TRBV20-1
D gene: TRBD2
J gene: TRBJ2-5
CDR3 DNA: TGCAGTGCTCTAGGACTAGCGGGACAACCCGAGACCCAGTACTTC
CDR3 protein: CSALGLAGQPETQYF

clone size: many
V gene: TRBV2
D gene: .
J gene: TRBJ2-5
CDR3 DNA: TGTGCCAGCAGTGAAGCGCTGGCGGTCACCGCCAACCAAGAGACCCAGTACTTC
CDR3 protein: CASSEALAVTANQETQYF

clone size: many
V gene: TRBV2
D gene: .
J gene: TRBJ2-7
CDR3 DNA: TGTGCCAGCAGCCTCAGGGGCCCCATTTACGAGCAGTACTTC
CDR3 protein: CASSLRGPIYEQYF

clone size: once
V gene: TRBV28
D gene: .
J gene: TRBJ1-5
CDR3 DNA: TGTGCCAGCAGCCCAACGGGGAATCAGCCCCAGCATTTT
CDR3 protein: CASSPTGNQPQHF

clone size: many
V gene: TRBV6-2/TRBV6-3
D gene: TRBD2
J gene: TRBJ2-7
CDR3 DNA: TGTGCCAGCAGTTACGTCGGTAGACTAGCGGGAAGGTACGAGCAGTACTTC
CDR3 protein: CASSYVGRLAGRYEQYF

clone size: many
V gene: TRBV12-3/TRBV12-4
D gene: .
J gene: TRBJ2-2
CDR3 DNA: TGTGCCAGCAGTGGGGGGAGATCGAACACCGGGGAGCTGTTTTTT
CDR3 protein: CASSGGRSNTGELFF

clone size: many
V gene: TRBV29-1
D gene: TRBD2
J gene: TRBJ2-7
CDR3 DNA: TGCAGCGTGGGACTAGCGGGAGGATACGAGCAGTACTTC
CDR3 protein: CSVGLAGGYEQYF

clone size: .
V gene: TRBV12-3/TRBV12-4
D gene: .
J gene: TRBJ1-5
CDR3 DNA: TGTGCCAGCAGTTTTGGGGGGTGGGAACGAGGTCAGCCCCAGCATTTT
CDR3 protein: CASSFGGWERGQPQHF